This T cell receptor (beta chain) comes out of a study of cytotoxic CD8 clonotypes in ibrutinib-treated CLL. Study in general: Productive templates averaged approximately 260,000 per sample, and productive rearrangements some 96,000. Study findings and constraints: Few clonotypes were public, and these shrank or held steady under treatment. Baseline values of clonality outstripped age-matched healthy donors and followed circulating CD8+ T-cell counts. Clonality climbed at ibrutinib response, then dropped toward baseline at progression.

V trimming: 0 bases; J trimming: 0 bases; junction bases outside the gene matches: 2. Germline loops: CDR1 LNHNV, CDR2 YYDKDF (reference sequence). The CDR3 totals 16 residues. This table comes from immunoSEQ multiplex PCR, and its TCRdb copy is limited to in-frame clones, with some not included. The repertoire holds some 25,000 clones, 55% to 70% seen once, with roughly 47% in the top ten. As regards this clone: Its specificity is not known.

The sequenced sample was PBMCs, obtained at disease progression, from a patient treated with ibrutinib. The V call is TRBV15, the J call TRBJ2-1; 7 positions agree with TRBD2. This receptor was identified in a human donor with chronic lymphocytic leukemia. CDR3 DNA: TGTGCCACCAGCAGAGACGGGGGGAGCTCCTACAATGAGCAGTTCTTC. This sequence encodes CATSRDGGSSYNEQFF.